The next 29 T cell receptor beta chains were all read from a single sample in a study of T cell responses to AZD1222 COVID-19 vaccine. TCRdb's table, derived via immunoSEQ multiplex PCR, lists solely in-frame clones and lacks some. The profile shows over 100,000 clones, approximately 88% of them singletons. The sequences come from peripheral blood, collected on day 0 of AZD1222 vaccination. These receptors originate from an adult in good health.

In this sample, this clone turned up once. V gene TRBV4-3 combines with J gene TRBJ2-2; D is possibly TRBD2 (6 bases). V lost 0 bases, J lost 6 bases, and 11 bases lay in between. Germline CDR1 and CDR2: LGHNA and YSLEER. The CDR3 is 15 residues long. The CDR3 coding sequence is TGCGCCAGCAGCCAAGATTGGGGGGTAGCCGGGGAGCTGTTTTTT. It encodes CASSQDWGVAGELFF.

The chain is built from TRBV19 and TRBJ1-3; D not certain. The CDR3 extends over 14 amino acids. The germline CDR1 and CDR2 sequences are LNHDA and SQIVND (reference sequence). Trimming took off 5 bases at V and 0 bases at J, with 8 bases between the two ends. CDR3: CASSLLNSGNTIYF. The CDR3 bases are TGTGCCAGTAGTCTCCTGAACTCTGGAAACACCATATATTTT.

CDR3 coding DNA: TGCAGCGTTGAACCGGGTCCGGACACTGAAGCTTTCTTT. It is translated as CSVEPGPDTEAFF. This rearrangement joins TRBV29-1 to TRBJ1-1; D is unresolved. V was cut by 2 bases and J by 3 bases, with 10 bases left in between. The CDR3 runs to 13 residues. Germline CDR1 and CDR2: SQVTM and ANQGSEA.

The CDR3 coding sequence is TGTGCCAGTAGTCCGGCCACTCCGGGACAGGGGTCGGATGAGCAGTTCTTC. This encodes CASSPATPGQGSDEQFF. The chain couples TRBV19 to TRBJ2-1, with TRBD1 identical over 10 bases. The ends lost 5 bases at V and 8 bases at J; junction bases unmatched: 15. Looked up from germline, CDR1 is LNHDA and CDR2 is SQIVND (reference sequence). The CDR3 runs to 17 residues.

This clone has only one observation. The chain combines TRBV3-1 (or the pseudogene TRBV3-2) with TRBJ2-7, with a possible D match to TRBD1 (6 bases). This CDR3 is 11 amino acids long. Germline CDR1 LGHDT, CDR2 YNNKEL (reference sequence). V shed 4 bases and J shed 6 bases, with 7 bases lying between them. The CDR3 nucleotides read TGTGCCAGCAGCCGAGGGGGCGAGCAGTACTTC. Its protein product is CASSRGGEQYF.

V is TRBV6-5 and J is TRBJ2-7, with D hard to call. Per the germline V gene, CDR1 is MNHEY and CDR2 is SVGAGI. The CDR3 is 12 residues long. V shed 10 bases and J shed 0 bases, with 10 bases lying between them. In DNA form, the CDR3 reads TGTGCCACCGACTGGAGCTCCTACGAGCAGTACTTC. Protein sequence: CATDWSSYEQYF.

The CDR3 loop reads CASSSPRNTEAFF. In nucleotides, the CDR3 is TGTGCCAGCAGCTCCCCCCGCAACACTGAAGCTTTCTTT. The genes are TRBV7-9 and TRBJ1-1, with no clear D. Trimming removed 4 bases at V and 2 bases at J, with 8 bases between. The CDR3 has 13 residues. CDR1 SEHNR and CDR2 FQNEAQ come from the germline V gene (reference sequence).

This chain joins TRBV3-1 (or the pseudogene TRBV3-2) and TRBJ1-1; D possibly corresponds to TRBD1 (5 bases). The CDR3 is made up of 11 amino acids. Looked up from germline, CDR1 is LGHDT and CDR2 is YNNKEL (reference sequence). V was trimmed by 1 base and J by 8 bases, leaving 5 bases between them. Here the CDR3 reads CASSQAGEAFF. CDR3 nucleotides: TGTGCCAGCAGCCAAGCAGGGGAAGCTTTCTTT.

The rearrangement uses TRBV5-1 and TRBJ1-1; D is undetermined. Germline assignment: CDR1 SGHRS and CDR2 YFSETQ. V was cut by 6 bases and J by 0 bases, with 9 bases left in between. This CDR3 has 13 amino acids. The CDR3 sequence is CASNQDVNTEAFF. The DNA for the CDR3 is TGCGCCAGCAACCAGGATGTGAACACTGAAGCTTTCTTT.

This chain connects TRBV6-1 to TRBJ2-6, with D uncertain. The V gene's germline CDR1 is MNHNS and CDR2 SASEGT. V gave up 1 base and J gave up 3 bases, with 7 bases separating them. This CDR3 has 15 residues. The CDR3 protein is CASSEDLGGANVLTF. CDR3 sequence (DNA): TGTGCCAGCAGTGAAGATCTAGGTGGGGCCAACGTCCTGACTTTC.

V is TRBV7-9 and J is TRBJ2-7; D ambiguous. There are 15 residues in the CDR3. Germline V gene lookup returns CDR1 SEHNR and CDR2 FQNEAQ (reference sequence). The V end was cut by 1 base, the J end by 1 base, with 11 bases between. CDR3 in amino acids: CASSLGTGKSYEQYF. In DNA form, the CDR3 reads TGTGCCAGCAGCTTAGGAACGGGTAAATCCTACGAGCAGTACTTC.

In this sample, this clone turned up a few times. V usage is TRBV4-1 and J usage is TRBJ1-6; D ambiguous. V lost 1 base, J lost 10 bases, and 8 bases lay in between. CDR3 size: 13 residues. Germline V lookup: CDR1 MGHRA, CDR2 YSYEKL. In nucleotides, the CDR3 is TGCGCCAGCAGCCAAGGGAGGAACTCACCCCTCCACTTT. Protein sequence: CASSQGRNSPLHF.

This clone was counted once. The J gene is TRBJ1-6, the V gene TRBV7-2; weak D call: TRBD1 (5 bases). CDR1 is SGHTA, CDR2 FQGNSA, per germline. The CDR3 covers 17 residues. The V gene lost 1 base and the J gene lost 9 bases, with 19 bases spanning the gap. CDR3 DNA: TGTGCCAGCAGCTTAGGAAGGGCGGGCAGGGTACTTTCACCCCTCCACTTT. Residues: CASSLGRAGRVLSPLHF.

The chain employs TRBV20-1 and TRBJ1-1; D may be TRBD1 (6 bases). V lost 3 bases and J 1 base, leaving 18 bases between the germline ends. The germline V gene encodes CDR1 DFQATT and CDR2 SNEGSKA (reference sequence). The CDR3 spans 16 residues. CDR3 loop: CSASRDSRGPNTEAFF. The CDR3 coding sequence is TGCAGTGCTAGTCGAGACAGCAGGGGTCCGAACACTGAAGCTTTCTTT.

The rearrangement uses TRBV5-4 and TRBJ1-1; TRBD1 is a possible D gene (5 bases). Per germline, CDR1 SGHNT and CDR2 YYREEE (reference sequence). V lost 3 bases, J lost 1 base, and 7 bases lay in between. The CDR3 runs to 13 residues. In DNA, the CDR3 is TGTGCCAGCAGCTACGACAGGAACACTGAAGCTTTCTTT. Translating it yields CASSYDRNTEAFF.

The gene calls are TRBV7-9 and TRBJ1-1, with no clear D. This CDR3 has 12 residues. Trimming cost V 5 bases and J 11 bases, with 15 bases left between them. The germline V gene encodes CDR1 SEHNR and CDR2 FQNEAQ (reference sequence). CDR3 protein: CASSPRSVVAFF. CDR3 bases: TGTGCCAGCAGCCCCAGATCGGTGGTTGCTTTCTTT.

This chain links TRBV12-3 or TRBV12-4 with TRBJ1-2; 8 nucleotides match TRBD1. The V gene end was trimmed by 8 bases and the J gene end by 8 bases; junction bases not matched to a gene: 10. The CDR3 contains 13 residues. This chain's CDR3 is CASGLGQVRGYTF. CDR3 DNA sequence: TGTGCCAGCGGGTTGGGACAGGTTCGAGGCTACACCTTC.

The rearrangement uses TRBV9 and TRBJ2-1; 12 bases agree with TRBD2. Germline V lookup: CDR1 SGDLS, CDR2 YYNGEE. The CDR3 totals 14 residues. V lost 4 bases to trimming and J lost 8 bases; unmatched junction nucleotides: 4. The CDR3 loop reads CASSPLAGGDEQFF. The CDR3 DNA reads as TGTGCCAGCAGCCCCCTAGCGGGGGGGGATGAGCAGTTCTTC.

The chain uses TRBV14 and TRBJ1-2, with D maybe TRBD1 (5 bases). The CDR3 runs to 15 residues. Trimming removed 3 bases at V and 1 base at J, with 12 bases between. Looked up from germline, CDR1 is SGHDN and CDR2 is FVKESK. In DNA form, the CDR3 reads TGTGCCAGCAGCCATTACGTGACAGATAACTATGGCTACACCTTC. Translation: CASSHYVTDNYGYTF. Full variable domain (rest looked up from reference TRBV14 and TRBJ1-2): EAGVTQFPSHSVIEKGQTVTLRCDPISGHDNLYWYRRVMGKEIKFLLHFVKESKQDESGMPNNRFLAERTGGTYSTLKVQPAELEDSGVYFCASSHYVTDNYGYTFGSGTRLTVV.

The chain joins TRBV3-1 (or the pseudogene TRBV3-2) to TRBJ1-1; D is ambiguous. The CDR3 is made up of 15 amino acids. CDR1 and CDR2 (germline): LGHDT, YNNKEL (reference sequence). Deletions cut 4 bases from V and 1 base from J, with 13 bases between. The CDR3 here is CASSPRRASNTEAFF. For the CDR3, the DNA is TGTGCCAGCAGCCCCCGGAGGGCCTCGAACACTGAAGCTTTCTTT.

The chain combines TRBV19 with TRBJ2-5; D unclear. The V and J ends lost 5 bases and 3 bases respectively, with 10 bases between them. This CDR3 is built from 13 residues. From germline, CDR1 is LNHDA and CDR2 SQIVND (reference sequence). CDR3 DNA: TGTGCCAGTAGTCTCCAGGCAGAAGAGACCCAGTACTTC. It is translated as CASSLQAEETQYF.

This clone was recorded only once. The chain recombines TRBV9 with TRBJ2-3; possible D gene TRBD2, 6 bases. With 4 bases removed from V and 10 bases from J, the gap between germline ends came to 16 bases. This CDR3 contains 13 residues. Germline CDR1 SGDLS, CDR2 YYNGEE. In DNA form, the CDR3 reads TGTGCCAGCAGCCCATTGGGGGGATCAGCGCAGTATTTT. Its protein is CASSPLGGSAQYF.

The chain recombines TRBV7-3 with TRBJ2-3; 12 positions match TRBD2. Germline V gene sequence: CDR1 SGHTA, CDR2 FQGTGA. The CDR3 loop spans 20 amino acids. Unmatched junction bases numbered 21, after V lost 5 bases and J lost 6 bases. The chain's CDR3 is CASSPGGRTSGATGVDTQYF. DNA for the CDR3: TGTGCCAGCAGCCCCGGGGGTAGGACTAGCGGGGCCACTGGTGTGGATACGCAGTATTTT.

The chain recombines TRBV19 with TRBJ2-7, with D perhaps matching TRBD1 or TRBD2 (5 bases each). CDR1 and CDR2 (germline): LNHDA, SQIVND (reference sequence). Trimming left V 6 bases short and J 4 bases short, with 10 bases between. CDR3 length equals 12 residues. This chain's CDR3 is CASRGDGYEQYF. For the CDR3, the DNA is TGTGCCAGTAGGGGGGATGGGTACGAGCAGTACTTC.

In DNA, the CDR3 is TGTGCCAGCAGTCAATTGGGGGGGGCCGGTGAAGCTTTCTTT. Residues: CASSQLGGAGEAFF. The gene calls are TRBV25-1 and TRBJ1-1; a possible D gene is TRBD1 (6 bases). CDR1 is MGHDK, CDR2 SYGVNS, per germline. The ends were cut back, 5 bases at V and 7 bases at J, with 17 bases in the middle. The CDR3 extends over 14 amino acids.

The genes are TRBV15 and TRBJ2-7, with TRBD1 matching 8 bases. With V trimmed by 3 bases and J by 3 bases, 7 bases remained unmatched. The CDR3 has 15 residues. CDR1 LNHNV and CDR2 YYDKDF come from the germline V gene (reference sequence). CDR3 in DNA: TGTGCCACCAGCAGGGGAAGCGACAGGGGCTACGAGCAGTACTTC. It specifies CATSRGSDRGYEQYF.

The chain's CDR3 is CASSLARDYGYTF. For the CDR3, the DNA is TGTGCCAGCAGTTTAGCCAGAGACTATGGCTACACCTTC. The chain combines TRBV12-3 or TRBV12-4 with TRBJ1-2; D is undetermined. This CDR3 spans 13 amino acids. Between the trimmed V and J ends, which lost 0 bases and 3 bases, there was a span of 5 bases.

V gene TRBV12-2 combines with J gene TRBJ1-4. TRBV12-2 is classified as a pseudogene. CDR3 size: 15 residues. The CDR3 region has the DNA TGTGCAAGTCGCTTAGTTGGGTTAACTAATGAAAAACTGTTTTTT. Translation: CASRLVGLTNEKLFF.

The chain couples TRBV18 to TRBJ1-2; D is ambiguous. Trimming took off 6 bases at V and 6 bases at J, with 14 bases between the two ends. CDR3 size: 13 residues. CDR1 KGHSH and CDR2 LQKENI come from the germline V gene. DNA of the CDR3: TGTGCCAGCTCTCCGGGAGAGGCGGATGGCTACACCTTC. Residues: CASSPGEADGYTF. The whole variable domain, filled in from reference TRBV18 and TRBJ1-2, reads NAGVMQNPRHLVRRRGQEARLRCSPMKGHSHVYWYRQLPEEGLKFMVYLQKENIIDESGMPKERFSAEFPKEGPSILRIQQVVRGDSAAYFCASSPGEADGYTFGSGTRLTVV.